These 7 T cell receptor beta chains were all obtained from the same sample, sequenced in a study of CD8+CD57+ T cells in acquired aplastic anemia. Individuals selected for sequencing had exhibited CD8+CD57+ cell expansion on flow cytometry. The template used for profiling TCR beta VDJ and CDR3 was genomic DNA. TCRdb re-analysed the reads in MiXCR, keeping a single row per CDR3 protein. Of around 130,000 distinct CDR3 sequences in the sample, 50% to 60% were seen once. Sequencing was performed on sorted CD4+, CD8+, or CD8+CD57+ T cells (not recorded which) from PBMCs. The receptors come from a human donor with aplastic anemia.

The chain joins TRBV25-1 to TRBJ2-5; D not certain. V shed 2 bases and J shed 1 base, with 11 bases lying between them. The CDR3 is made up of 15 amino acids. Germline V gives CDR1 MGHDK, CDR2 SYGVNS. DNA of the CDR3: TGTGCCAGCAGTGAACCCACGCACTCCCAAGAGACCCAGTACTTC. Protein: CASSEPTHSQETQYF.

This clonotype has ten or more counts. This sequence joins TRBV19 and TRBJ2-1; TRBD2 matches at 7 bases. V was clipped by 3 bases and J by 10 bases; unmatched bases: 3. In germline, CDR1 is LNHDA, CDR2 SQIVND (reference sequence). CDR3 length: 12 residues. The CDR3 coding sequence is TGTGCCAGTAGTATGGGGGAGGGGGAGCAGTTCTTC. Protein sequence: CASSMGEGEQFF.

This clonotype was seen only a few times. The chain employs TRBV19 and TRBJ2-3; no clear D. The CDR3 contains 14 residues. Germline loops: CDR1 LNHDA, CDR2 SQIVND (reference sequence). Trimming took off 2 bases at V and 0 bases at J, with 6 bases between the two ends. CDR3 sequence: CASSITSSTDTQYF. DNA for the CDR3: TGTGCCAGTAGTATAACCTCCAGCACAGATACGCAGTATTTT. The full variable domain, its missing parts supplied by reference TRBV19 and TRBJ2-3, is DGGITQSPKYLFRKEGQNVTLSCEQNLNHDAMYWYRQDPGQGLRLIYYSQIVNDFQKGDIAEGYSVSREKKESFPLTVTSAQKNPTAFYLCASSITSSTDTQYFGPGTRLTVL.

The chain uses TRBV29-1 and TRBJ2-1; TRBD2 might be the D (6 bases). Trimming removed 3 bases from V and 2 bases from J, with 14 bases in between. The germline V gene has CDR1 SQVTM and CDR2 ANQGSEA. The CDR3 is 15 amino acids. CDR3 DNA sequence: TGCAGCGTTGATAGGTCGGGGAGGACCTACAATGAGCAGTTCTTC. Its protein product is CSVDRSGRTYNEQFF.

The chain has TRBV10-1 and TRBJ2-5; D might be TRBD1 or TRBD2, each matching 5 bases. With 2 bases removed from V and 0 bases from J, the gap between germline ends came to 10 bases. CDR1 and CDR2 (germline): WNHNN, SYGVQD (reference sequence). This CDR3 region has 15 residues. The chain's CDR3 is CASSEERGNQETQYF. For the CDR3, the DNA is TGCGCCAGCAGTGAGGAGAGGGGAAACCAAGAGACCCAGTACTTC.

The chain is built from TRBV2 and TRBJ1-4; TRBD1 aligns across 7 bases. The CDR3 extends over 17 amino acids. The ends lost 0 bases at V and 5 bases at J; junction bases unmatched: 9. Germline V gene data show CDR1 as SNHLY and CDR2 as FYNNEI. CDR3 loop: CASSEALQGQKNEKLFF. In DNA form, the CDR3 reads TGTGCCAGCAGTGAAGCGCTTCAGGGACAGAAAAATGAAAAACTGTTTTTT.

This clonotype occurred many times. This chain uses TRBV11-2 with TRBJ2-1; no clear D gene. The CDR3 spans 15 residues. Germline CDR1 SGHAT, CDR2 FQNNGV. V was cut by 2 bases and J by 0 bases, with 8 bases left in between. For the CDR3, the DNA is TGTGCCAGCAGCTTACTCAGGAGCTCCTACAATGAGCAGTTCTTC. It specifies CASSLLRSSYNEQFF.